This T cell receptor (beta chain) originates from a study of OX40 agonist ivuxolimab in advanced cancers. On this clone: Its antigen is unidentified.

The CDR3 is 16 amino acids. Germline loops: CDR1 MNHNY, CDR2 SVGAGI (reference sequence). J was trimmed by 2 bases and V by 0 bases; bases with no gene match: 5. Study-level results: Clonal expansion by week 6 occurred in CD4+ and CD8+ blood T cells (at 0.1 to 3.0 mg/kg). On average, a greater number of expanded clones characterised CD8+ T cells relative to CD4+.

Only in-frame clones appear in the TCRdb table, and some are missing; sequencing was by immunoSEQ multiplex PCR. The repertoire holds 60,000 to 65,000 clones, with roughly 81% as singletons. This sample comprised CD4+ or CD8+ T cells sorted from blood, obtained in a trial of the OX40 agonist ivuxolimab. The rearrangement uses TRBV6-6 and TRBJ1-2; TRBD1 matches 8 bases. The origin of this receptor is an adult with an advanced solid tumor such as melanoma, head and neck, liver or kidney cancer. The CDR3 is CASSYSKRTGNYGYTF. The CDR3 coding sequence is TGTGCCAGCAGTTACTCGAAGCGGACAGGGAACTATGGCTACACCTTC.